The 21 T cell receptor beta chains below come from one sample, sequenced in a study of control samples from healthy donors and cancer patients (dated by TCRdb to about 2020). Libraries were constructed by the immunoSEQ multiplex PCR assay. The table was pulled from immuneACCESS by TCRdb, which kept in-frame rearrangements only. Such tables lose some clones; where checked, under half of the loss comes from unresolved V genes, and the rest has no known cause. This sample has about 98,000 clones in its table, and roughly three quarters of those were observed once. The ten largest clones add up to under 12% of the sample. The specimen sequenced was blood. The source of these receptors is a woman aged 30 to 39 in good health.

The V and J genes are TRBV19 and TRBJ2-4, with no clear D. The germline gives CDR1 LNHDA, CDR2 SQIVND (reference sequence). V lost 2 bases and J lost 3, with 8 bases in between. This CDR3 comprises 14 residues. The CDR3 here is CASSISGFKNIQYF. CDR3 DNA sequence: TGTGCCAGTAGTATATCCGGTTTCAAAAACATTCAGTACTTC. Filled out from reference TRBV19 and TRBJ2-4, the complete variable domain reads DGGITQSPKYLFRKEGQNVTLSCEQNLNHDAMYWYRQDPGQGLRLIYYSQIVNDFQKGDIAEGYSVSREKKESFPLTVTSAQKNPTAFYLCASSISGFKNIQYFGAGTRLSVL.

The chain employs TRBV19 and TRBJ2-7; 8 bases match TRBD1. Germline assignment: CDR1 LNHDA and CDR2 SQIVND (reference sequence). J gave up 2 bases and V 4 bases, and 7 bases lay outside the gene matches. This CDR3 spans 15 amino acids. CDR3 sequence reads: CASSTSADRAYEQYF. The CDR3 DNA reads TGTGCCAGTAGTACCTCCGCGGACAGGGCCTACGAGCAGTACTTC.

This chain uses TRBV2 with TRBJ2-1; 13 positions match TRBD2. CDR3 length equals 17 residues. Germline CDR1 and CDR2: SNHLY and FYNNEI. Trimming cost V 0 bases and J 3 bases; bases outside gene matches: 2. In DNA, the CDR3 is TGTGCCAGCAGTGAAGCCGGGACTAGCGGGGACTACAATGAGCAGTTCTTC. Encoded protein: CASSEAGTSGDYNEQFF.

This clone was observed a single time. The chain has TRBV30 and TRBJ2-7; D is possibly TRBD2 (6 bases). CDR3 length equals 14 residues. Germline loops: CDR1 GTSNPN, CDR2 SVGIG (reference sequence). V was pared by 3 bases and J by 5 bases, with 17 bases between. The CDR3 sequence is CAWRGPLALHEQYF. DNA of the CDR3: TGTGCCTGGAGGGGCCCCCTAGCGCTCCACGAGCAGTACTTC.

CDR3 protein: CASSVGPGSDYGYTF. The CDR3 DNA reads as TGTGCCAGCAGCGTAGGGCCAGGGTCCGACTATGGCTACACCTTC. V gene TRBV9 combines with J gene TRBJ1-2, with D perhaps TRBD1 (5 bases). This CDR3 has 15 amino acids. V was clipped by 0 bases and J by 3 bases, with 12 bases between them. Germline values: CDR1 SGDLS, CDR2 YYNGEE.

This rearrangement joins TRBV30 to TRBJ2-7; D remains ambiguous. This CDR3 is 11 amino acids long. Trimming left V 6 bases short and J 3 bases short, with 9 bases between. Per the germline V gene, CDR1 is GTSNPN and CDR2 is SVGIG (reference sequence). The CDR3 coding sequence is TGTGCCTGCCAATGGGGCTACGAGCAGTACTTC. Amino acids: CACQWGYEQYF.

This clone was counted a single time. The CDR3: CASSLVRLAGGEQYF. Here the CDR3 DNA reads TGTGCCAGCAGCTTAGTTCGTCTAGCGGGCGGCGAGCAGTACTTC. The V gene is TRBV7-2, the J gene TRBJ2-7; 8 positions agree with TRBD2. Losses at the gene ends were 1 base for V and 6 bases for J; bases not matched to a gene: 8. The CDR3 is 15 residues long. The V gene's germline CDR1 is SGHTA and CDR2 FQGNSA.

This clone was counted once. The J gene is TRBJ2-7, the V gene TRBV5-8; D may be TRBD2 (7 bases). The CDR3 is 14 amino acids. Germline V gene sequence: CDR1 SGHTS, CDR2 YDEGEE. V was clipped by 3 bases and J by 2 bases, with 12 bases between them. CDR3 nucleotide sequence: TGTGCCAGCAGCTGGGGGGGGGCGACCTACGAGCAGTACTTC. Amino acid sequence: CASSWGGATYEQYF.

This chain links TRBV2 with TRBJ2-5; TRBD1 is a possible D gene (6 bases). V shed 6 bases and J shed 5 bases, with 10 bases lying between them. The CDR3 sequence is 12 residues long. Germline V gene lookup returns CDR1 SNHLY and CDR2 FYNNEI. DNA of the CDR3: TGTGCCAGCAGGGGGGCCGGGGAGACCCAGTACTTC. This gives the protein CASRGAGETQYF. Variable domain in full (rest from reference TRBV2 and TRBJ2-5): EPEVTQTPSHQVTQMGQEVILRCVPISNHLYFYWYRQILGQKVEFLVSFYNNEISEKSEIFDDQFSVERPDGSNFTLKIRSTKLEDSAMYFCASRGAGETQYFGPGTRLLVL.

This sequence joins TRBV24-1 and TRBJ1-2; TRBD1 matches at 8 bases. V shed 8 bases and J 8 bases; nucleotides not matched to a gene: 9. The CDR3 consists of 13 residues. Germline CDR1 is KGHDR and CDR2 is SFDVKD. The CDR3 coding sequence is TGTGCCACCAACCCAGGGGGCGTTGCGGGCTACACCTTC. Amino acids: CATNPGGVAGYTF.

V and J are TRBV7-9 and TRBJ2-3; 8 nucleotides match TRBD2. The CDR3 consists of 14 residues. The V and J ends lost 4 bases and 4 bases, in that order; junction bases with no gene match: 4. The germline CDR1 and CDR2 sequences are SEHNR and FQNEAQ (reference sequence). CDR3 sequence (DNA): TGTGCCAGCAGCTCCCGGACTAGCTCAGATACGCAGTATTTT. Amino acids: CASSSRTSSDTQYF.

This clone was detected once. V is TRBV3-1 (or the pseudogene TRBV3-2) and J is TRBJ1-2; D gene ambiguous. The CDR3 is made up of 15 amino acids. From germline, CDR1 is LGHDT and CDR2 YNNKEL (reference sequence). V dropped 4 bases and J dropped 0 bases, with 12 bases sitting between them. The CDR3 DNA reads as TGTGCCAGCAGCCCAGGCAGGTTCTCTAACTATGGCTACACCTTC. It specifies CASSPGRFSNYGYTF.

The V gene is TRBV27, the J gene TRBJ1-6; 7 bases map to TRBD1. Looked up from germline, CDR1 is MNHEY and CDR2 is SMNVEV (reference sequence). Trimming cost V 0 bases and J 10 bases; bases outside gene matches: 6. This CDR3 has 15 residues. The CDR3 is CASSLSTGAGSPLHF. As DNA, the CDR3 is TGTGCCAGCAGTTTATCCACAGGGGCTGGCTCACCCCTCCACTTT.

The sample holds one count of this clone. Distinct nucleotide sequences in the sample also encode this CDR3. The gene calls are TRBV29-1 and TRBJ2-2; a weak D match, TRBD1 (5 bases). Germline values: CDR1 SQVTM, CDR2 ANQGSEA. The CDR3 extends over 14 amino acids. Trimming took off 3 bases at V and 1 base at J, with 9 bases between the two ends. CDR3 protein: CSVDRGGNTGELFF. The CDR3 bases are TGCAGCGTTGATAGGGGCGGGAACACCGGGGAGCTGTTTTTT.

The chain carries TRBV19 and TRBJ1-2; possibly TRBD1 for D (6 bases). The CDR3 is made up of 14 amino acids. Between the trimmed V and J ends, which lost 2 bases and 10 bases, there was a span of 17 bases. Germline CDR1 LNHDA, CDR2 SQIVND (reference sequence). The CDR3 coding sequence is TGTGCCAGTAGTATATTCTCCGGGGGCGGGGACTACACCTTC. Its protein is CASSIFSGGGDYTF.

The chain combines TRBV5-1 with TRBJ1-3; D gene ambiguous. Germline values: CDR1 SGHRS, CDR2 YFSETQ. This CDR3 region has 16 residues. V lost 4 bases, J lost 2 bases, and 16 bases lay in between. The CDR3 DNA follows: TGCGCCAGCAGCCTCCAAGTACCCGGACCTGGAAACACCATATATTTT. Encoded protein: CASSLQVPGPGNTIYF.

V and J are TRBV5-1 and TRBJ1-1; 7 nucleotides line up with TRBD1. With V trimmed by 4 bases and J by 5 bases, 11 bases remained unmatched. Germline V CDR1 and CDR2: SGHRS, YFSETQ. There are 15 residues in the CDR3. This chain's CDR3 is CASSPRDSGGTEAFF. The CDR3 DNA reads as TGCGCCAGCAGCCCTCGGGACAGCGGAGGTACTGAAGCTTTCTTT.

V is TRBV27 and J is TRBJ1-3; D is ambiguous. CDR3 length equals 14 residues. V lost 6 bases and J 3 bases, leaving 12 bases between the germline ends. Germline lookup yields CDR1 MNHEY and CDR2 SMNVEV (reference sequence). The DNA for the CDR3 is TGTGCCAGCAGGACGTCCCCCGATGGAAACACCATATATTTT. Its translation: CASRTSPDGNTIYF.

V gene TRBV5-5 combines with J gene TRBJ2-1, with D possibly being TRBD2 (5 bases). Deletions cut 4 bases from V and 4 bases from J, with 21 bases between. Germline assignment: CDR1 SGHKS and CDR2 YYEKEE (reference sequence). The CDR3 runs 17 residues. CDR3 nucleotide sequence: TGTGCCAGCAGCCCGCGAATAGGAGGTTTGGGGTACAATGAGCAGTTCTTC. This codes for CASSPRIGGLGYNEQFF. The variable domain in full, completed from reference TRBV5-5 and TRBJ2-1, reads DAGVTQSPTHLIKTRGQQVTLRCSPISGHKSVSWYQQVLGQGPQFIFQYYEKEERGRGNFPDRFSARQFPNYSSELNVNALLLGDSALYLCASSPRIGGLGYNEQFFGPGTRLTVL.

The rearrangement uses TRBV7-2 and TRBJ2-7, with D unresolved. Trimming shortened V by 3 bases and J by 3 bases, and 9 bases separated the two germline ends. The CDR3 consists of 13 residues. Germline CDR1 reads SGHTA; CDR2 reads FQGNSA. This CDR3 reads CASSFGFDYEQYF. The CDR3 DNA reads TGTGCCAGCAGCTTTGGGTTTGACTACGAGCAGTACTTC. Supplemented by reference TRBV7-2 and TRBJ2-7, the full variable domain reads GAGVSQSPSNKVTEKGKDVELRCDPISGHTALYWYRQSLGQGLEFLIYFQGNSAPDKSGLPSDRFSAERTGGSVSTLTIQRTQQEDSAVYLCASSFGFDYEQYFGPGTRLTVT.

The chain links TRBV10-3 to TRBJ1-1; 7 nucleotides line up with TRBD1. There are 14 residues in the CDR3. V shed 3 bases, J shed 4 bases, and the junction held 5 bases outside the gene matches. In germline, CDR1 is ENHRY, CDR2 SYGVKD. In nucleotides, the CDR3 is TGTGCCATCAGTGACGCCCAGGGGGGCACTGAAGCTTTCTTT. The encoded protein is CAISDAQGGTEAFF.